Below, 24 T cell receptor beta chains from the same sample are listed, as sequenced in a study of blood T cell repertoires in COVID-19. Clones were read by immunoSEQ multiplex PCR, and TCRdb kept only the in-frame ones, dropping some. The sample records more than 250,000 clones, roughly 87% being singletons. The sequencing input was peripheral blood. Receptor source: a man in his fifties or sixties with active or convalescent COVID-19.

The CDR3 coding sequence is TGCGCCAGCAGCCAAGACGACTGGCGCGAGCAGTACTTC. Encoded protein: CASSQDDWREQYF. The chain couples TRBV4-1 to TRBJ2-7; the D is unclear. The CDR3 consists of 13 residues. With 0 bases removed from V and 6 bases from J, the gap between germline ends came to 9 bases. Germline-derived CDR1 and CDR2 are MGHRA and YSYEKL.

This clone was recorded once. V is TRBV5-6 and J is TRBJ1-1; D is unresolved. The CDR3 is 13 amino acids. The germline CDR1 and CDR2 sequences are SGHDT and YYEEEE. The V gene lost 0 bases and the J gene lost 8 bases, with 11 bases spanning the gap. The CDR3 protein is CASSLERTPEAFF. The CDR3 nucleotides are TGTGCCAGCAGCTTGGAACGGACTCCAGAAGCTTTCTTT. The entire variable domain, with the rest obtained from reference TRBV5-6 and TRBJ1-1, is as follows: DAGVTQSPTHLIKTRGQQVTLRCSPKSGHDTVSWYQQALGQGPQFIFQYYEEEERQRGNFPDRFSGHQFPNYSSELNVNALLLGDSALYLCASSLERTPEAFFGQGTRLTVV.

The rearrangement joins TRBV4-3 to TRBJ1-5; 10 bases map to TRBD1. The junction had 15 bases not matched to a gene; V was cut back by 4 bases and J by 9 bases. Germline CDR1 reads LGHNA; CDR2 reads YSLEER. This CDR3 is 17 amino acids long. CDR3 residues: CASSLKITGTGARPQHF. CDR3 in DNA: TGCGCCAGCAGCCTAAAGATTACCGGGACAGGGGCCCGGCCCCAGCATTTT.

This clone was detected once. The J gene is TRBJ2-5, the V gene TRBV4-1; 12 nucleotides match TRBD2. Germline V gives CDR1 MGHRA, CDR2 YSYEKL. The CDR3 covers 16 residues. After removal of 1 base from V and 5 bases from J, the junction contained 5 bases not matched to a gene. CDR3 in DNA: TGCGCCAGCAGCCAAGGAGGGACTAGCGGGCCTGAGACCCAGTACTTC. As protein: CASSQGGTSGPETQYF.

The J gene is TRBJ2-5, the V gene TRBV2; D is unclear. The CDR3 contains 12 residues. CDR1 SNHLY and CDR2 FYNNEI come from the germline V gene. The V end lost 7 bases, the J end lost 4 bases, and 10 bases lay between the germline ends. CDR3 DNA sequence: TGTGCCAGCACAGGTGGAAGAGAGACCCAGTACTTC. It yields the protein CASTGGRETQYF.

The chain is built from TRBV3-1 (or the pseudogene TRBV3-2) and TRBJ2-2; D might be TRBD1 (5 bases). The CDR3 loop spans 18 amino acids. The V end was cut by 6 bases, the J end by 4 bases, with 24 bases between. Germline V gives CDR1 LGHDT, CDR2 YNNKEL (reference sequence). CDR3 amino acids: CASSRVSTAPVGTGELFF. The DNA for the CDR3 is TGTGCCAGCAGTCGTGTATCGACAGCCCCGGTAGGCACCGGGGAGCTGTTTTTT.

This sequence joins TRBV14 and TRBJ2-7; 11 positions match TRBD1. In germline, CDR1 is SGHDN, CDR2 FVKESK. The length of the CDR3 is 17 residues. V trimming: 4 bases; J trimming: 4 bases; junction bases outside the gene matches: 12. The CDR3 nucleotides are TGTGCCAGCAGCCGACTACGGGGACAGGGGGTTGGGTACGAGCAGTACTTC. Protein sequence: CASSRLRGQGVGYEQYF. Looking up the rest from reference TRBV14 and TRBJ2-7 gives the full variable domain: EAGVTQFPSHSVIEKGQTVTLRCDPISGHDNLYWYRRVMGKEIKFLLHFVKESKQDESGMPNNRFLAERTGGTYSTLKVQPAELEDSGVYFCASSRLRGQGVGYEQYFGPGTRLTVT.

The CDR3 DNA follows: TGTGCCAGCAGCCCTTTGGGGGGTCTAGCAACGCAGTATTTT. As protein: CASSPLGGLATQYF. This chain uses TRBV2 with TRBJ2-3, with TRBD2 as a possible D gene (6 bases). The V end was cut by 6 bases, the J end by 9 bases, with 19 bases between. Germline V CDR1 and CDR2: SNHLY, FYNNEI. The CDR3 runs to 14 residues.

The chain is built from TRBV18 and TRBJ2-2; D perhaps matches TRBD2 (6 bases). The CDR3 totals 18 residues. V was trimmed by 3 bases and J by 4 bases, leaving 21 bases between them. Looked up from germline, CDR1 is KGHSH and CDR2 is LQKENI. The CDR3 DNA is TGTGCCAGCTCACCGCGCTACCCATCCGGGACTTCCACCGGGGAGCTGTTTTTT. Translation: CASSPRYPSGTSTGELFF.

The chain has TRBV7-3 and TRBJ2-3; 7 bases align to TRBD1. The CDR3 extends over 12 amino acids. In germline, CDR1 is SGHTA, CDR2 FQGTGA. V lost 8 bases, J lost 4 bases, and 3 bases stayed unmatched. CDR3 nucleotides: TGTGCCAGCGGAGACAGGGCAGATACGCAGTATTTT. Its translation: CASGDRADTQYF.

CDR3 in amino acids: CAWSPAVNTEAFF. CDR3 DNA: TGTGCCTGGAGTCCCGCGGTGAACACTGAAGCTTTCTTT. The chain combines TRBV30 with TRBJ1-1; D is uncertain. Germline assignment: CDR1 GTSNPN and CDR2 SVGIG (reference sequence). The CDR3 runs to 13 residues. The V gene lost 2 bases and the J gene lost 0 bases, with 7 bases spanning the gap.

The V gene is TRBV11-2, the J gene TRBJ2-7; no definite D call. Between the trimmed V and J ends, which lost 5 bases and 6 bases, there was a span of 14 bases. Germline lookup yields CDR1 SGHAT and CDR2 FQNNGV. The CDR3 runs 13 residues. DNA for the CDR3: TGTGCCAGCAGCCTCGACAAGTTCCTCGAGCAGTACTTC. It codes for CASSLDKFLEQYF.

This chain joins TRBV5-1 and TRBJ2-3, with D possibly matching TRBD1 (5 bases). V was trimmed by 6 bases and J by 0 bases, leaving 11 bases between them. The CDR3 consists of 14 residues. CDR1 and CDR2 from the germline V gene are SGHRS and YFSETQ. The CDR3 sequence is CASIQGPSTDTQYF. For the CDR3, the DNA is TGCGCCAGCATCCAGGGTCCTAGCACAGATACGCAGTATTTT.

This clone was found once. The CDR3 DNA sequence: TGCGCCAGCAGCTTGGACGGAGCAGATACGCAGTATTTT. Protein product: CASSLDGADTQYF. V gene TRBV5-1 combines with J gene TRBJ2-3; D remains ambiguous. The V gene's germline CDR1 is SGHRS and CDR2 YFSETQ. The length of the CDR3 is 13 residues. V was cut by 0 bases and J by 4 bases, with 6 bases left in between.

This clone has only one observation. The chain joins TRBV18 to TRBJ1-2; D unclear. CDR1 KGHSH and CDR2 LQKENI come from the germline V gene. The CDR3 length is 15 residues. V lost 3 bases and J lost 9, with 20 bases in between. The CDR3 DNA is TGTGCCAGCTCACCCCCCAACTATGGATCTGCAAGCTACACCTTC. This encodes CASSPPNYGSASYTF.

The gene calls are TRBV30 and TRBJ2-1, with D maybe TRBD1 (6 bases). The CDR3 runs 13 residues. With 2 bases removed from V and 2 bases from J, the gap between germline ends came to 7 bases. Looked up from germline, CDR1 is GTSNPN and CDR2 is SVGIG (reference sequence). CDR3 DNA sequence: TGTGCCTGGAGTCCAGGGGCCTACAATGAGCAGTTCTTC. Residues: CAWSPGAYNEQFF. Full variable domain (remainder filled in from reference TRBV30 and TRBJ2-1): SQTIHQWPATLVQPVGSPLSLECTVEGTSNPNLYWYRQAAGRGLQLLFYSVGIGQISSEVPQNLSASRPQDRQFILSSKKLLLSDSGFYLCAWSPGAYNEQFFGPGTRLTVL.

The chain employs TRBV3-1 (or the pseudogene TRBV3-2) and TRBJ2-7; 10 bases match TRBD1. The J segment lost 5 bases and the V segment lost 7 bases, leaving 8 bases of the junction unmatched. The CDR3 consists of 14 residues. CDR1 is LGHDT, CDR2 YNNKEL, per germline (reference sequence). CDR3 in amino acids: CASNRGQGLDEQYF. The CDR3 coding sequence is TGTGCCAGCAATCGGGGACAGGGGCTGGACGAGCAGTACTTC.

V usage is TRBV5-1 and J usage is TRBJ2-3; 7 bases match TRBD1. This CDR3 spans 12 amino acids. The J segment lost 12 bases and the V segment lost 4 bases, leaving 8 bases of the junction unmatched. The germline CDR1 and CDR2 sequences are SGHRS and YFSETQ. The DNA of the CDR3 is TGCGCCAGCAGCCCTAACAGGGGTATACAGTATTTT. This gives the protein CASSPNRGIQYF.

This chain links TRBV7-2 with TRBJ1-1; D may be TRBD1 (6 bases). CDR3 length: 14 residues. Germline V gene data show CDR1 as SGHTA and CDR2 as FQGNSA. Trimming stripped 5 bases from V and 0 bases from J, with 10 bases between. DNA of the CDR3: TGTGCCAGCAGCCCCACAGGGATGAACACTGAAGCTTTCTTT. The encoded protein is CASSPTGMNTEAFF.

The chain couples TRBV2 to TRBJ1-1, with D uncertain. Per the germline V gene, CDR1 is SNHLY and CDR2 is FYNNEI. There are 12 residues in the CDR3. The germline V and J ends were trimmed by 7 bases and 11 bases, with 17 bases remaining between them. The CDR3 DNA reads as TGTGCCAGCAAAGGAGACTTCGGTGGGGCTTTCTTT. This encodes CASKGDFGGAFF.

V usage is TRBV5-1 and J usage is TRBJ2-5; 11 positions agree with TRBD1. Germline V CDR1 and CDR2: SGHRS, YFSETQ. With V trimmed by 9 bases and J by 3 bases, 16 bases remained unmatched. The CDR3 is 17 amino acids. This CDR3 reads CAIPLGPDRGREETQYF. CDR3 sequence (DNA): TGCGCCATCCCACTTGGCCCGGACAGGGGGCGTGAAGAGACCCAGTACTTC.

The chain joins TRBV11-2 to TRBJ2-7; 11 bases fit TRBD2. Per the germline V gene, CDR1 is SGHAT and CDR2 is FQNNGV. The CDR3 spans 14 residues. The J segment lost 6 bases and the V segment lost 6 bases, leaving 7 bases of the junction unmatched. This chain's CDR3 is CASRRRLAGFEQYF. In DNA, the CDR3 is TGTGCCAGCAGGCGGAGACTAGCGGGATTCGAGCAGTACTTC.

J is TRBJ1-1 and V is TRBV2, with D uncertain. CDR1 SNHLY and CDR2 FYNNEI come from the germline V gene. This CDR3 region has 14 residues. V was cut by 7 bases and J by 1 base, with 13 bases left in between. The CDR3 sequence is CASNRITANTEAFF. CDR3 sequence (DNA): TGTGCCAGCAACCGAATCACAGCGAACACTGAAGCTTTCTTT.

The chain joins TRBV18 to TRBJ2-7, with 9 bases aligning to TRBD1. V shed 0 bases, J shed 2 bases, and the junction held 8 bases outside the gene matches. Per the germline V gene, CDR1 is KGHSH and CDR2 is LQKENI. The CDR3 consists of 17 residues. This CDR3 is CASSPPVGDRATYEQYF. In nucleotides, the CDR3 is TGTGCCAGCTCACCACCGGTGGGGGACAGGGCTACCTACGAGCAGTACTTC.